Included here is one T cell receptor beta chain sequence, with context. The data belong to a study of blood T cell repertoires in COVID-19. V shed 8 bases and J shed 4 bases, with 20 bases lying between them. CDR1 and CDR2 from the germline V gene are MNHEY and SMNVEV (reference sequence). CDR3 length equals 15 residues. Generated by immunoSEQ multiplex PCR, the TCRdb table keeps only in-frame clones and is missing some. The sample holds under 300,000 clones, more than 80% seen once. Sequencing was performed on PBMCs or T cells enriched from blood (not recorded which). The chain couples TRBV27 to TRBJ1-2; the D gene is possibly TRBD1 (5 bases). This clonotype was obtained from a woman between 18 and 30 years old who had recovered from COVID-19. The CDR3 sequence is CASPWGRWAVYGYTF. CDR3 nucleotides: TGTGCCAGCCCATGGGGCAGGTGGGCCGTCTATGGCTACACCTTC.